The present entry profiles one TCR beta chain with its context. Its cognate antigen is unknown. The team made cDNA by running eight separate reactions for each sample. Both TCRalpha and TCRbeta cDNA were subjected to two nested PCRs lasting roughly 16 and 10 cycles. Reanalyzing the 5' RACE reads, TCRdb keeps one entry per CDR3 protein, without DNA. The clone table shows 350,000 to 400,000 distinct CDR3 sequences, with the ten largest holding just over 2.5%. These data are taken from a study of monozygotic twins with inflammatory bowel disease. Findings and limits, study-wide: Twins classed as concordant or discordant showed no difference in repertoire similarity, possibly from limited power. Support was absent for any single strong signal or clonotype linked to IBD.

CDR1 DFQATT and CDR2 SNEGSKA come from the germline V gene (reference sequence). The CDR3 is made up of 17 amino acids. Specimen: blood. This receptor was identified in a human donor with ulcerative colitis or Crohn's disease, or a healthy co-twin of an affected twin (not recorded which). The V call is TRBV20-1, the J call TRBJ2-5; checking the TCRdb D call of TRBD1 is not possible without DNA. CDR3 region: CSARDHLIRDTQETQYF.